The 12 T cell receptor beta chains below all came from one sample that was sequenced in a study of T cell repertoires in cytomegalovirus infection. TCRdb fed the reads into MiXCR, producing one record per CDR3 protein. The sample includes about 900,000 distinct CDR3 sequences, roughly 31% of them seen just once. For these TCRs, the target antigens are not known. This specimen was cultured CD8+ T cells from PBMCs, taken from culture after CMV antigen stimulation. The receptors were sampled from a human donor in good health (CMV status not recorded). Some clones in this sample may be carry-over from other donors' samples.

The chain uses TRBV7-6 and TRBJ1-1, with D perhaps matching TRBD1 (6 bases). Germline lookup yields CDR1 SGHVS and CDR2 FNYEAQ. The length of the CDR3 is 15 residues. V lost 7 bases, J lost 3 bases, and 18 bases lay in between. For the CDR3, the DNA is TGTGCCAGCAAGGAGGGGGGGGCGCGGGACACTGAAGCTTTCTTT. This translates into CASKEGGARDTEAFF.

This clonotype was seen at least ten times. The rearrangement links TRBV7-9 to TRBJ2-1; 9 bases line up with TRBD2. Germline V lookup: CDR1 SEHNR, CDR2 FQNEAQ (reference sequence). The CDR3 contains 19 residues. After removal of 5 bases from V and 8 bases from J, the junction contained 22 bases not matched to a gene. The CDR3 DNA follows: TGTGCCAGCAGCACCCTCTTCTCTAGATCGCGGGGGGGCCCCTATGAGCAGTTCTTC. It codes for CASSTLFSRSRGGPYEQFF.

This clonotype was recorded at least ten times. V is TRBV7-2 and J is TRBJ2-7; D ambiguous. Germline V lookup: CDR1 SGHTA, CDR2 FQGNSA. The V and J ends lost 3 bases and 3 bases respectively, with 9 bases between them. The CDR3 spans 13 residues. CDR3 DNA: TGTGCCAGCAGCTTGGACGGATTCTACGAGCAGTACGTC. Amino acid sequence: CASSLDGFYEQYV.

This clonotype showed up just a few times. V and J are TRBV27 and TRBJ2-3; TRBD1 might be the D (5 bases). CDR3 length equals 13 residues. CDR1 and CDR2 from the germline V gene are MNHEY and SMNVEV (reference sequence). V lost 2 bases, J lost 8 bases, and 11 bases lay in between. CDR3 loop: CASSLGDRSTQYF. In nucleotides, the CDR3 is TGTGCCAGCAGTTTAGGCGACAGAAGTACGCAGTATTTT.

The chain recombines TRBV6-5 with TRBJ1-6, with TRBD1 matching 7 bases. The junction had 12 bases not matched to a gene; V was cut back by 4 bases and J by 15 bases. Germline lookup yields CDR1 MNHEY and CDR2 SVGAGI. The CDR3 runs to 14 residues. CDR3 amino acids: CASSSDREQGLLHF. The DNA for the CDR3 is TGTGCCAGCAGTTCGGACCGGGAACAGGGGCTCCTCCACTTT.

By proportion, this clonotype is medium-sized (0.01 to 0.1%). The rearrangement joins TRBV6-6 to TRBJ2-1; D remains ambiguous. The germline gives CDR1 MNHNY, CDR2 SVGAGI (reference sequence). The length of the CDR3 is 12 residues. Trimming cost V 5 bases and J 2 bases, with 4 bases left between them. Here the CDR3 DNA reads TGTGCCAGCAGTGCCCCCTACAATGAGCAGTTCTTC. Encoded protein: CASSAPYNEQFF.

The rearrangement links TRBV12-3 or TRBV12-4 to TRBJ1-5; TRBD1 is a possible D gene (5 bases). V gave up 5 bases and J gave up 3 bases, with 14 bases separating them. This CDR3 comprises 15 residues. The CDR3 loop reads CASSTMTEDNQPQHF. DNA for the CDR3: TGTGCCAGCAGTACCATGACAGAAGACAATCAGCCCCAGCATTTT.

V gene TRBV4-3 combines with J gene TRBJ2-1; D is possibly TRBD1 (6 bases). Trimming shortened V by 0 bases and J by 4 bases, and 13 bases separated the two germline ends. CDR3 length: 16 amino acids. Per germline, CDR1 LGHNA and CDR2 YSLEER. The CDR3 DNA follows: TGCGCCAGCAGCCAAGATCCGAGACAGGCGTACAATGAGCAGTTCTTC. Its protein product is CASSQDPRQAYNEQFF.

This clonotype was recorded once. A much larger clone sits a single nucleotide away, making a read error possible. The rearrangement links TRBV7-6 to TRBJ2-1; no clear D. V dropped 3 bases and J dropped 5 bases, with 11 bases sitting between them. This CDR3 region has 14 residues. CDR1 and CDR2 (germline): SGHVS, FNYEAQ. The CDR3 sequence is CASSFGRANNEQFF. In DNA form, the CDR3 reads TGTGCCAGCAGCTTCGGACGGGCAAACAATGAGCAGTTCTTC.

This clonotype was observed a few times. The chain carries TRBV29-1 and TRBJ2-1; D not resolved. The length of the CDR3 is 9 residues. Per the germline V gene, CDR1 is SQVTM and CDR2 is ANQGSEA. Trimming stripped 6 bases from V and 3 bases from J, with 0 bases between. The CDR3: CSVYNEQFF. The CDR3 DNA reads as TGCAGCGTCTACAATGAGCAGTTCTTC.

Of note for this clonotype: A read error may explain this, as a much larger clone is one base away. The chain links TRBV6-2 or TRBV6-3 to TRBJ1-1; no firm D call. Per germline, CDR1 MNHEY and CDR2 SVGEGT. There are 14 residues in the CDR3. The CDR3 DNA sequence: TGTGTCAGCAGTTACGTGGGTATGAACACTGAAGCTTTCTTT. Its protein product is CVSSYVGMNTEAFF.

This clonotype was seen a few times. The rearrangement links TRBV12-3 or TRBV12-4 to TRBJ1-2, with TRBD1 matching over 10 bases. This CDR3 is 14 amino acids long. With 5 bases clipped from V and 5 bases from J, the junction kept 5 bases outside the gene matches. CDR3 loop: CASSNWTGGYGYTF. CDR3 DNA: TGTGCCAGCAGTAACTGGACAGGGGGGTATGGCTACACCTTC.